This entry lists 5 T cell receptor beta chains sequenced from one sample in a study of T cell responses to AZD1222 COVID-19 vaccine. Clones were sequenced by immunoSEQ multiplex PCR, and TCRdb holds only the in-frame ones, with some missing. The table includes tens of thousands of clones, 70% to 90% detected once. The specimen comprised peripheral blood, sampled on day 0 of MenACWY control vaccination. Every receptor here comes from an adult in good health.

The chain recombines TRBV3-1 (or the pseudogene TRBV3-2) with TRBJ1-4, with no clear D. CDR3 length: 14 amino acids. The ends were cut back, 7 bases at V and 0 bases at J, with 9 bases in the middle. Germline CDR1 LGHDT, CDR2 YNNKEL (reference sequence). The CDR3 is CASTGLATNEKLFF. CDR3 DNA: TGTGCCAGCACCGGACTTGCAACTAATGAAAAACTGTTTTTT.

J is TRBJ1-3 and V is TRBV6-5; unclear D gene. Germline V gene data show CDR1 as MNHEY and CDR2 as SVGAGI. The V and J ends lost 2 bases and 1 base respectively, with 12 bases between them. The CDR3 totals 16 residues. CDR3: CASSYLNRGSGNTIYF. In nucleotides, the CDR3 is TGTGCCAGCAGTTACCTTAACCGGGGATCTGGAAACACCATATATTTT.

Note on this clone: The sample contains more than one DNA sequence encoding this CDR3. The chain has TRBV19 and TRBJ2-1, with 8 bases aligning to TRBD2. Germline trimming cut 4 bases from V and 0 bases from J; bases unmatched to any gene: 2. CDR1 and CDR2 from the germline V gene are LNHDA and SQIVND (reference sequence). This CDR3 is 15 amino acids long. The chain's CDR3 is CASSKSGSSYNEQFF. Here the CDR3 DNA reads TGTGCCAGTAGTAAAAGCGGGAGCTCCTACAATGAGCAGTTCTTC.

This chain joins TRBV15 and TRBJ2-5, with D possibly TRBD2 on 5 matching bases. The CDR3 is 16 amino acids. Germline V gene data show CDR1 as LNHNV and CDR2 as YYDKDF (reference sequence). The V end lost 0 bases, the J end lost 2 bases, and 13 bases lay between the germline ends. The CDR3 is CATSRDLWSGQETQYF. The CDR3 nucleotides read TGTGCCACCAGCAGAGATCTCTGGAGCGGACAAGAGACCCAGTACTTC.

DNA of the CDR3: TGTGCCAGCACCAGGGTTGGGAACACTGAAGCTTTCTTT. Protein product: CASTRVGNTEAFF. The chain joins TRBV5-4 to TRBJ1-1, with D possibly TRBD1 on 5 matching bases. The CDR3 contains 13 residues. Trimming pared 6 bases from V and 1 base from J, leaving 10 bases between. CDR1 is SGHNT and CDR2 is YYREEE in the germline V gene (reference sequence).